This T cell receptor (beta chain) was captured in a study of early T cells in non-severe SARS-CoV-2 infection (dated by TCRdb to the early 2020s). Regarding the study in general: Because TCR sequencing was done on bulk RNA from unsorted whole blood, the alpha and beta chains could not be paired. Study-wide conclusions, independent of this receptor: VDJdb matching was skewed toward anti-spike CD8 responses and likely underestimated virus-specific expansions by missing private and CD4 specificities.

This clonotype occurred many times. The antigen it recognizes is unknown. No base qualities exist here, and no much larger clone lies one base off it. The library was prepared using 5' RACE. The reads were generated on a NextSeq 500. To correct for sequencing error and PCR bias, the TCR library protocol tagged individual cDNA molecules with unique molecular identifiers. Both TCR alpha and beta chains were sequenced, and tight co-correlation was observed between alpha and beta sequence abundances in each sample. Per the source publication's procedure: Decombinator V4 was used to perform V gene, J gene and CDR3 annotation of TCR sequences. TCRs were defined as expanded if a significant change between any two time points was detected under a Poisson model with p below 0.0001. TCR abundances were normalised to the total number of TCRs sequenced per sample and expressed as counts per million. TRAV1-2 paired with TRAJ12, TRAJ20 or TRAJ33 defined MAIT TCRs, while TRAV10 paired with TRAJ18 defined iNKT TCRs. VDJdb, accessed 1 November 2021, was searched for CMV, EBV and SARS-CoV-2 annotated TCRs, excluding TCRs annotated for multiple antigens. TCRdb reprocessed the public reads (quality trimming at Q25 with fastp, clone calling with MiXCR) and kept in-frame beta chains. Identical CDR3 protein sequences are pooled into one entry, listed with their most common genes and DNA. TCRdb assigned the V and J calls; the authors' analysis was not used. A total of 40,000 or so distinct CDR3 sequences appear in this sample, roughly 8% of them only once. Clones ranked in the top ten supply 9.5% to 15% of the sample.

CDR1 is given as SGHAT and CDR2 as FQNNGV, both from the germline V gene. At the junction V is shortened by 1 base and J by 0 bases, with 7 bases in between. From its cysteine to its phenylalanine, the CDR3 spans 14 amino acids. Kept here is only the CDR3 DNA, which spans 42 bases and is read in frame from base 1. The study was a case-control design nested within a healthcare worker cohort in London, UK, with weekly nasopharyngeal swab PCR tests and blood sampling. Healthcare workers were recruited between 23 and 31 March 2020, during the week of the UK lockdown, and were followed weekly for up to roughly 16 weeks.

The V gene is TRBV11-2 and the J gene is TRBJ2-7, with no confidently assigned D gene. The starting material was whole blood, obtained at baseline. This receptor was taken from an adult who was a healthcare worker with PCR-confirmed SARS-CoV-2 infection or an uninfected control (not recorded which). The DNA sequence is TGTGCCAGCAGCTTAGTACGGAGCTCCTACGAGCAGTACTTC. Its protein reads: CASSLVRSSYEQYF.